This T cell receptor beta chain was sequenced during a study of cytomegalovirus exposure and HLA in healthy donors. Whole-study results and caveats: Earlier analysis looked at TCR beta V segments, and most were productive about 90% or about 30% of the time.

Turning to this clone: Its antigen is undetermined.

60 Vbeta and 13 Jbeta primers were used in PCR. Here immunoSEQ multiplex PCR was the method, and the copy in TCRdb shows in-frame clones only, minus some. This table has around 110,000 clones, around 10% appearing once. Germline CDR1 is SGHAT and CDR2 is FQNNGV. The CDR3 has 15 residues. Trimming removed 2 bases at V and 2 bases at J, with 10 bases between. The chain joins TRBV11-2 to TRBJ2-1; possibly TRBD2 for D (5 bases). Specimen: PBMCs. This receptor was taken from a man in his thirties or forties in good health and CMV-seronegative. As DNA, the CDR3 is TGTGCCAGCAGCTTATCGGTGGGAGCCTACAATGAGCAGTTCTTC. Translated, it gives CASSLSVGAYNEQFF.